These 10 T cell receptor beta chains were sequenced from one sample in a study of blood T cells in healthy people across ages. A J-beta primer mix and a sample-barcoded 5' primer were used in a second PCR of about 7 to 11 cycles. One entry per CDR3 protein results from TCRdb running MiXCR on the 5' RACE reads. The table has approximately 1.5 million distinct CDR3 sequences, 35% to 45% seen once. Source material: blood. All receptors derive from a woman aged 18-29 years in good health.

J is TRBJ1-1 and V is TRBV10-3; D gene ambiguous. The V gene lost 0 bases and the J gene lost 10 bases, with 12 bases spanning the gap. The CDR3 sequence is 13 residues long. Germline assignment: CDR1 ENHRY and CDR2 SYGVKD. The CDR3 sequence: CAISESPAKGAFF. The DNA for the CDR3 is TGTGCCATCAGTGAGTCCCCAGCCAAGGGAGCTTTCTTT.

The chain links TRBV27 to TRBJ2-1; the D is unclear. The CDR3 consists of 15 residues. The V gene lost 3 bases and the J gene lost 0 bases, with 9 bases spanning the gap. Germline loops: CDR1 MNHEY, CDR2 SMNVEV (reference sequence). Written as DNA, the CDR3 is TGTGCCAGCAGTTTTACAGCTTGCTCCTACAATGAGCAGTTCTTC. Translating it yields CASSFTACSYNEQFF.

The chain couples TRBV11-2 to TRBJ2-2, with TRBD1 identical over 11 bases. Per the germline V gene, CDR1 is SGHAT and CDR2 is FQNNGV. The V gene end was trimmed by 4 bases and the J gene end by 7 bases; junction bases not matched to a gene: 11. CDR3 length: 17 residues. The CDR3 sequence is CASSWGQGVSVLGELFF. In nucleotides, the CDR3 is TGTGCCAGCAGCTGGGGACAGGGGGTTTCTGTTCTCGGGGAGCTGTTTTTT.

The sample holds a few counts of this clonotype. The chain employs TRBV27 and TRBJ2-7; D is undetermined. The DNA end favors TRBJ2-5, so the J call may be wrong. CDR3 size: 10 residues. CDR1 and CDR2 from the germline V gene are MNHEY and SMNVEV (reference sequence). The CDR3 is CASGFGTQYF. CDR3 DNA sequence: TGTGCCAGCGGCTTCGGGACCCAGTACTTC.

The V gene is TRBV7-9, the J gene TRBJ2-5; tentative D call: TRBD2 (5 bases). The CDR3 runs to 16 residues. Trimming removed 5 bases at V and 3 bases at J, with 19 bases between. Germline V gene data show CDR1 as SEHNR and CDR2 as FQNEAQ (reference sequence). For the CDR3, the DNA is TGTGCCAGCAGCGCCCCCCGGGGTTTCCCCGAAGAGACCCAGTACTTC. This translates into CASSAPRGFPEETQYF.

CDR3 residues: CASSLGGLVTDTQYF. As DNA, the CDR3 is TGCGCCAGCAGTCTAGGCGGACTTGTCACAGATACGCAGTATTTT. This rearrangement joins TRBV4-1 to TRBJ2-3; maybe TRBD2 (5 bases). The V and J ends lost 6 bases and 2 bases respectively, with 15 bases between them. Germline V CDR1 and CDR2: MGHRA, YSYEKL. The CDR3 is made up of 15 amino acids.

The gene calls are TRBV7-9 and TRBJ1-1; D is uncertain. From germline, CDR1 is SEHNR and CDR2 FQNEAQ (reference sequence). The V end was cut by 5 bases, the J end by 0 bases, with 13 bases between. This CDR3 has 15 amino acids. The CDR3 region has the DNA TGTGCCAGCAGCGGACTTGAGATTATGAACACTGAAGCTTTCTTT. Protein: CASSGLEIMNTEAFF.

The chain recombines TRBV4-3 with TRBJ2-3; 8 nucleotides align to TRBD2. Germline values: CDR1 LGHNA, CDR2 YSLEER. The CDR3 extends over 15 amino acids. The J segment lost 5 bases and the V segment lost 1 base, leaving 5 bases of the junction unmatched. For the CDR3, the DNA is TGCGCCAGCAGCCAAGGTGCGGGGGGCCGAGATACGCAGTATTTT. It specifies CASSQGAGGRDTQYF.

The chain is built from TRBV6-1 and TRBJ1-2, with TRBD1 as a possible D gene (5 bases). Looked up from germline, CDR1 is MNHNS and CDR2 is SASEGT. The CDR3 length is 14 residues. V gave up 7 bases and J gave up 4 bases, with 16 bases separating them. The CDR3 protein is CASIEGIGTYGYTF. The CDR3 DNA follows: TGTGCCAGCATCGAAGGTATAGGGACCTATGGCTACACCTTC.

For this clonotype: Given a much more abundant clone one base away, this may be a read error. Here the CDR3 reads CTSSEQGTSNQPQHF. The CDR3 coding sequence is TGTACCAGCAGTGAACAGGGCACCAGCAATCAGCCCCAGCATTTT. V usage is TRBV2 and J usage is TRBJ1-5; TRBD1 is a possible D gene (6 bases). This CDR3 contains 15 residues. The germline gives CDR1 SNHLY, CDR2 FYNNEI.